Listed here is a single T cell receptor (beta chain). Its specificity is unknown. TCRdb called the reads again in MiXCR, with one record for every CDR3 protein. The profile covers some 590,000 distinct CDR3 sequences, with under 45% appearing a single time and 48% taken by the ten largest. Germline V gene data show CDR1 as DFQATT and CDR2 as SNEGSKA (reference sequence). Trimming stripped 3 bases from V and 0 bases from J, with 8 bases between. CDR3 length equals 13 residues. The data were taken from a study of T cell repertoires in cytomegalovirus infection. Study details: Both recently identified HLA-C-restricted and well-studied HLA-B-restricted CMV epitopes were used in the study.

This sample comprised cultured PBMCs, obtained from culture after CMV antigen stimulation. The chain links TRBV20-1 to TRBJ1-1; possible D gene TRBD1, 5 bases. The sequence was collected from a human donor in good health (CMV status not recorded). Some clones in this sample may be carry-over from other donors' samples. The CDR3 DNA follows: TGCAGTGCTAGTGGACACTTGAACACTGAAGCTTTCTTT. Translation: CSASGHLNTEAFF.